The 12 T cell receptor beta chains reported below all come from one sample, sequenced in a study of cytomegalovirus exposure and HLA in healthy donors. Sequenced by immunoSEQ multiplex PCR; TCRdb stores in-frame clones only, minus some. The data show 150,000 or so clones, about 94% seen once. The sample was PBMCs. The receptors stem from a man aged 18 to 29 in good health and CMV-seropositive.

The gene calls are TRBV7-2 and TRBJ2-1, with 12 bases lining up with TRBD2. The germline CDR1 and CDR2 sequences are SGHTA and FQGNSA. This CDR3 has 16 residues. V dropped 6 bases and J dropped 5; count of bases not matched to a gene: 8. The CDR3 coding sequence is TGTGCCAGCAGGTTAAGGGGACTAGCGGGTAACAATGAGCAGTTCTTC. Translating it yields CASRLRGLAGNNEQFF.

The rearrangement links TRBV27 to TRBJ1-1; 7 positions match TRBD1. The CDR3 runs to 16 residues. V dropped 0 bases and J dropped 6; count of bases not matched to a gene: 10. CDR1 is MNHEY and CDR2 is SMNVEV in the germline V gene (reference sequence). CDR3 in amino acids: CASSLSPATGIAEAFF. The CDR3 DNA is TGTGCCAGCAGTTTATCGCCGGCGACAGGGATAGCTGAAGCTTTCTTT.

The rearrangement links TRBV23-1 to TRBJ1-1; possible D gene TRBD1, 6 bases. TRBV23-1 has ORF status, its function being uncertain. CDR3 length equals 14 residues. The V end was cut by 8 bases, the J end by 2 bases, with 15 bases between. The CDR3 DNA reads as TGCGCCAGCTCCCCGGACAGATTCAACACTGAAGCTTTCTTT. This encodes CASSPDRFNTEAFF.

V and J are TRBV9 and TRBJ2-3, with D possibly matching TRBD2 (6 bases). In germline, CDR1 is SGDLS, CDR2 YYNGEE. This CDR3 contains 15 residues. V lost 3 bases to trimming and J lost 1 base, with 12 bases between them. In DNA, the CDR3 is TGTGCCAGCAGCGCCTATGGGGAGGGCACAGATACGCAGTATTTT. It specifies CASSAYGEGTDTQYF.

The chain has TRBV11-2 and TRBJ2-3; 7 nucleotides line up with TRBD2. Germline V gene sequence: CDR1 SGHAT, CDR2 FQNNGV. V was clipped by 5 bases and J by 2 bases; unmatched bases: 4. The CDR3 runs to 14 residues. In DNA, the CDR3 is TGTGCCAGCAGCGGCGGGACTACCACAGATACGCAGTATTTT. It specifies CASSGGTTTDTQYF. Full variable domain (outside the CDR3, taken from reference TRBV11-2 and TRBJ2-3): EAGVAQSPRYKIIEKRQSVAFWCNPISGHATLYWYQQILGQGPKLLIQFQNNGVVDDSQLPKDRFSAERLKGVDSTLKIQPAKLEDSAVYLCASSGGTTTDTQYFGPGTRLTVL.

The chain couples TRBV5-4 to TRBJ2-5; 11 nucleotides align to TRBD2. CDR1 SGHNT and CDR2 YYREEE come from the germline V gene (reference sequence). The trim removed 0 bases at V and 0 bases at J, leaving 4 bases unmatched. This CDR3 is built from 17 residues. CDR3 coding DNA: TGTGCCAGCAGCTTGGCGACTAGCGGGACATACCAAGAGACCCAGTACTTC. This codes for CASSLATSGTYQETQYF.

The genes are TRBV4-1 and TRBJ2-1; 14 bases are shared with TRBD2. CDR1 is MGHRA, CDR2 YSYEKL, per germline. The V segment lost 4 bases and the J segment 4 bases; nucleotides outside the gene matches: 9. This CDR3 has 18 residues. CDR3 DNA: TGCGCCAGCAGCCCCCGGGGACTAGCGGGAGCGATGTACAATGAGCAGTTCTTC. The encoded protein is CASSPRGLAGAMYNEQFF.

The CDR3 sequence: CASSLAGLSSNEQFF. The DNA of the CDR3 is TGCGCCAGCAGCTTGGCCGGCCTGTCTAGCAATGAGCAGTTCTTC. J is TRBJ2-1 and V is TRBV5-1; D is unresolved. The germline V gene encodes CDR1 SGHRS and CDR2 YFSETQ. The CDR3 loop spans 15 amino acids. Trimming pared 0 bases from V and 6 bases from J, leaving 13 bases between. The full variable domain, completed using reference TRBV5-1 and TRBJ2-1, is KAGVTQTPRYLIKTRGQQVTLSCSPISGHRSVSWYQQTPGQGLQFLFEYFSETQRNKGNFPGRFSGRQFSNSRSEMNVSTLELGDSALYLCASSLAGLSSNEQFFGPGTRLTVL.

The chain carries TRBV7-9 and TRBJ2-7; possible D gene TRBD2, 5 bases. Between the trimmed V and J ends, which lost 5 bases and 0 bases, there was a span of 17 bases. The CDR3 sequence is 16 residues long. Germline V gene sequence: CDR1 SEHNR, CDR2 FQNEAQ (reference sequence). The CDR3 sequence is CASSAGVGSVSYEQYF. The CDR3 bases are TGTGCCAGCAGCGCCGGGGTGGGGTCCGTCTCCTACGAGCAGTACTTC. Variable domain in full (rest from reference TRBV7-9 and TRBJ2-7): DTGVSQNPRHKITKRGQNVTFRCDPISEHNRLYWYRQTLGQGPEFLTYFQNEAQLEKSRLLSDRFSAERPKGSFSTLEIQRTEQGDSAMYLCASSAGVGSVSYEQYFGPGTRLTVT.

The chain couples TRBV27 to TRBJ2-6; 9 bases agree with TRBD1. The V gene's germline CDR1 is MNHEY and CDR2 SMNVEV (reference sequence). The CDR3 is made up of 17 amino acids. The junction had 8 bases not matched to a gene; V was cut back by 4 bases and J by 4 bases. DNA for the CDR3: TGTGCCAGCAGTTCCGGACAGGGGATAAGCGGGGCCAACGTCCTGACTTTC. Translating it yields CASSSGQGISGANVLTF.

The chain combines TRBV10-3 with TRBJ1-2, with D possibly TRBD1 on 5 matching bases. The CDR3 contains 12 residues. Germline V CDR1 and CDR2: ENHRY, SYGVKD. Trimming shortened V by 9 bases and J by 8 bases, and 16 bases separated the two germline ends. In DNA form, the CDR3 reads TGTGCCATTAGCCAGCCATCAGGGGGCTACACCTTC. Translation: CAISQPSGGYTF.

V usage is TRBV27 and J usage is TRBJ2-7, with TRBD2 as a possible D gene (6 bases). Per the germline V gene, CDR1 is MNHEY and CDR2 is SMNVEV (reference sequence). The CDR3 is 16 amino acids. Trimming left V 5 bases short and J 0 bases short, with 17 bases between. The CDR3 coding sequence is TGTGCCAGCAGTCTGACCGGGGACTTTAGCTCCTACGAGCAGTACTTC. Its protein is CASSLTGDFSSYEQYF.